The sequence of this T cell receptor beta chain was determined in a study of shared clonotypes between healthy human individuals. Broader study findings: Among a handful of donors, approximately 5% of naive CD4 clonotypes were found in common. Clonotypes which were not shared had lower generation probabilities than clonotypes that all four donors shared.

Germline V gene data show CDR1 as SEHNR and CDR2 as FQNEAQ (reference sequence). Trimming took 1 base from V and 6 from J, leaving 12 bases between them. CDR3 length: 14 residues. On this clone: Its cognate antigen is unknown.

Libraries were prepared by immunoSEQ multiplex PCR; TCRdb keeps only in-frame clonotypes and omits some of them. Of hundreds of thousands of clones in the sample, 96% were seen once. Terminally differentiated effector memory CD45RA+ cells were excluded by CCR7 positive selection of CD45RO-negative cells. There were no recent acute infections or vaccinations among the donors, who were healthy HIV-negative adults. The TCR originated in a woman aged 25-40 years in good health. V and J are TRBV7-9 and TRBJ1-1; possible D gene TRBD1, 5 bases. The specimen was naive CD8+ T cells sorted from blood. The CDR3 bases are TGTGCCAGCAGCTTAGGTGGGGGGTTGGCTGAAGCTTTCTTT. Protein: CASSLGGGLAEAFF. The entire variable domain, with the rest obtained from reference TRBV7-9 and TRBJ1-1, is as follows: DTGVSQNPRHKITKRGQNVTFRCDPISEHNRLYWYRQTLGQGPEFLTYFQNEAQLEKSRLLSDRFSAERPKGSFSTLEIQRTEQGDSAMYLCASSLGGGLAEAFFGQGTRLTVV.